The sequence of this T cell receptor (beta chain) was determined in a study of cytomegalovirus exposure and HLA in healthy donors (dated by TCRdb to between 2016 and 2019). Some background on the complete study: An earlier analysis of 587 of the donors reported 250 to 350 Gb of sequence data and 95 million to 120 million unique TCR beta sequences obtained from about 200 million T cells. High-throughput TCR immunosequencing, statistical association of individual TCRs with disease status, and machine learning were combined to predict cytomegalovirus infection status. Among 398 genotyped donors of the cohort, an average of around 240,000 unique TCR beta nucleotide sequences were sequenced per donor, around 20% of them non-productive. In an earlier analysis of around 540 of the donors, high-throughput TCR beta sequencing was used to judge whether each TCR beta V gene segment behaved as functional or pseudogenic. All discovery cohort repertoires had been generated using a single sequencing platform. An early release covering roughly 600 HLA-typed donors comprised about 300 gigabases of sequencing data and tens of millions of unique TCR sequences. A later genetic analysis used genome-wide SNP genotypes for about 55% of the 666 donors, treating that subset as a discovery cohort. A later analysis re-examined previously published TCR beta repertoires from about 670 donors and added high-resolution HLA genotyping to investigate patterns of TCR occurrence. Because of strong linkage in the cohort, 5 or 6 DR-DQ haplotypes were treated as single units for association and clustering. A separate validation cohort of approximately 120 different subjects was used in addition to the 666-subject first cohort. Rather than drawing on any new phenotypic data, the later analysis identified candidate immune exposures from TCR beta sequences and the way those sequences occurred across donors. Of the approximately 400 genotyped donors, around 81% fell in the genetic ancestry cluster associated with self-reported Caucasian donors. Class I and class II HLA loci were covered by the typing at four-digit resolution. Typing coverage differed by locus: A, B, C, DRB1 and DQB1 were typed in roughly 629-630 donors, DQA1 in 522, DPA1 in roughly 590, and DPB1 in approximately 450. Alongside the repertoire data, information on donor age, sex, ethnicity and CMV serostatus was compiled. Using immunosequencing, the study profiled T cell repertoires from 666 subjects and related those repertoires to cytomegalovirus serostatus. The study aimed to test whether signatures of past pathogen exposure could be identified by cataloging public T cell receptors. Overall results and qualifications from the work: Several of the top co-occurrence clusters appeared to be linked to parvovirus B19, influenza, CMV and Epstein-Barr virus, according to a later analysis. In a later analysis, the rate of TCR association differed among HLA loci, with DRB1 alleles having the most associated TCRs and HLA-C alleles having the fewest. When HLA alleles, especially DR and DQ, strongly co-occurred, attributing TCR associations to individual alleles was difficult. At a false discovery rate of 0.05, a later analysis linked 16,951 TCR beta sequences to specific HLA alleles. The authors suggested that the approach could potentially be extended to other disease states and immunological phenotypes. In a later genetic analysis, a missense DCLRE1C variant was associated with V-gene and J-gene trimming of TCR beta chains, and the association was replicated in an independent cohort. A further reported finding was that TCR beta sequences accurately predicted the HLA-A and HLA-B alleles for most subjects in the first cohort. Linkage disequilibrium might explain the correlated functional status among segregating V segments, but an unknown experimental factor could not be ruled out. While some public TCRs were present in many individuals, most TCR sequences turned up only very rarely across donors. Approximately 16 rarely observed V segments, including chromosome 9 orphons, were excluded from the earlier analysis of some 590 of the donors because counts were too low. In the study, approximately 160 TCR beta chains were listed as associated with cytomegalovirus. In a later genetic analysis, fewer N-insertions in productive TCRs were reported among donors in an Asian-associated ancestry cluster than the approximately 670-donor mean. Cytomegalovirus status was reported to be diagnosed by the classifier with high specificity and sensitivity in both the original and validation cohorts. The cohort was sequenced for TCR beta chains only, and without alpha or paired-chain data the features that could be detected were limited. The presence/absence analyses assumed that sequencing depth was roughly uniform across donors, and that assumption may not be true. In a later analysis, HLA-associated TCR beta chains showed more clonal expansion and lower generation probabilities than non-associated chains that were equally common. For the cohort, immune exposure information was limited to CMV serostatus. In vitro tests confirmed that a few of the cytomegalovirus-associated TCR beta chains recognize cytomegalovirus antigens. Because HLA typing was unavailable for some donors at each locus, only the typed subset was used in association tests. Broadly in line with IMGT annotations, most TCR beta V segments showed up in productive rearrangements about 90% or about 30% of the time in an earlier analysis of several hundred of the donors. Most CMV-associated TCR beta chains appeared to be HLA-restricted in a later analysis, and the HLA associations seemed to be driven largely by CMV exposure. A cluster of highly shared sequence variants was judged likely to be a technical artifact of the sequencing pipeline.

The method behind the library was the immunoSEQ multiplex PCR assay. The multiplex PCR relied on a mix of 60 forward primers for TCR Vbeta segments and 13 reverse primers for TCR Jbeta segments. A multiplex PCR assay on genomic DNA amplified the CDR3 region of rearranged TCR beta genes. The Illumina HiSeq System was used to sequence the amplified TCR beta libraries as 87-base-pair reads. The source study handled its data this way. In a later analysis, some 80 million unique TCR beta chains were counted across the roughly 670 repertoires, and roughly 10 million of these chains were shared by at least two donors. To remove PCR and sequencing errors, raw reads were error-corrected and collapsed into unique sequences using a nearest-neighbor algorithm that merged closely related sequences. To assign V, D and J gene segments, CDR3 sequences were aligned to IMGT reference sequences. For a sequence to be retained, at least a six-nucleotide match to both a V gene segment and a J gene segment was required. A rearrangement was called productive if the CDR3 had no stop codons and remained in frame with V and J, and every other rearrangement was called non-productive. CDR3 was defined by IMGT convention, running from the second conserved V-encoded cysteine to the conserved J-encoded phenylalanine. In an earlier analysis of 587 of the donors, sequences lacking an unambiguous match to a single V gene segment were excluded. An earlier analysis of just under 600 of the donors called V segments functional above 56.7% productive rearrangements and segregating when the between-donor standard deviation exceeded 5%. A statistical classification framework was built to diagnose cytomegalovirus status from the catalog of TCR beta chain sequences. V and J gene assignment, in a later analysis, came from comparing TCR nucleotide sequences with IMGT/GENE-DB human TR gene sequences. Using the TCRdist pipeline, a later analysis assigned CDR3 sequences along with most-parsimonious VDJ recombination scenarios. In a later analysis, every TCR beta chain was defined by the combination of its CDR3 amino acid sequence and its V-gene family, and reads without a unique V-gene family were dropped. To address suspected cross-contamination and a sequencing artifact, a later analysis removed 550 to 750 highly shared, low-generation-probability nucleotide sequences. In a later analysis, a clonal expansion index for each public chain was calculated from normalized within-repertoire ranks of inferred template counts. A later analysis computed generation probabilities with a VDJ recombination model fitted to out-of-frame rearrangements, and checked the results against IGoR. In a later analysis, hypergeometric tests were used to score TCR-TCR, TCR-HLA and TCR-CMV co-occurrence, with a repertoire-size bias correction applied to TCR pairs. A later analysis estimated false discovery rates by permuting HLA or CMV assignments 20 times. In a later analysis, co-occurring TCRs were grouped using DBSCAN, with TCRdist sequence similarity added in when clustering inside HLA-allele-positive subsets. Repertoires with fewer than 30,000 or more than 120,000 public chains, plus five repertoires with anomalous nucleotide sharing, were excluded from co-occurrence clustering. TCRdb retrieved this table from immuneACCESS and kept in-frame rearrangements only. Not all clones are present; in checked studies, unresolved V genes account for under half, and no reason is known for the remainder. V, J and clone size were drawn from that table, and D and trimming were deduced from the DNA. The sample table records approximately 130,000 clones; roughly four fifths of these occur just once. The top ten constitute 0.95% to 1.5% of the sample.

A remark on this clone: Its binding antigen is unknown. Within one base of it there is no much larger clone, and no base qualities were kept.

The cohort consisted of 666 healthy bone marrow donors. At the time of sampling, every cohort member was nominally healthy, though immune exposures that went unrecorded were likely present. The donor was CMV seronegative and was included in the group of 352 seronegative cohort members. Each donor provided a peripheral blood sample, and peripheral blood mononuclear cells were used for TCR beta sequencing. Genomic DNA was extracted from the blood cell samples with the Qiagen DNeasy Blood Extraction Kit. The specimen sequenced was PBMCs. The TCR comes from a girl aged 2-10 years in good health and CMV-seronegative.

The sequenced DNA: TGTGCCAGAAGGAATACTAGCGGGAGATCCCCAGATACGCAGTATTTT. This encodes CARRNTSGRSPDTQYF. The rearrangement combines TRBV5-3 with TRBJ2-3, and TRBD2 aligns with 11 junction nucleotides. TRBV5-3 belongs to the ORF category, with a function that is uncertain. At the junction V is shortened by 5 bases and J by 4 bases; bases outside the gene matches: 9. The CDR3 starts with the cysteine, ends with the phenylalanine, and has 16 residues. CDR3 DNA is the only sequence kept; it has 48 bases, read in frame from the first base.